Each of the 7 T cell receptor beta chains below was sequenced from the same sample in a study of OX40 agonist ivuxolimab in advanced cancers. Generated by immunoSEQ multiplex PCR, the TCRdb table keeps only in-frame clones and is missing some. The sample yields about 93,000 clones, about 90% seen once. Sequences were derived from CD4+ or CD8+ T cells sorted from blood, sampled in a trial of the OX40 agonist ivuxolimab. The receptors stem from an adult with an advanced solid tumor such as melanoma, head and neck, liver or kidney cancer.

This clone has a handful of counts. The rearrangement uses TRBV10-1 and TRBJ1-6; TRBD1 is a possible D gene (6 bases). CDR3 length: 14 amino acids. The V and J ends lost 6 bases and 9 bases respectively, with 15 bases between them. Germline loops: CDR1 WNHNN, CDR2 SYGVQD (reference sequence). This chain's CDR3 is CASSSSGVGSPLHF. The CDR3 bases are TGCGCCAGCAGCTCCTCAGGGGTCGGTTCACCCCTCCACTTT.

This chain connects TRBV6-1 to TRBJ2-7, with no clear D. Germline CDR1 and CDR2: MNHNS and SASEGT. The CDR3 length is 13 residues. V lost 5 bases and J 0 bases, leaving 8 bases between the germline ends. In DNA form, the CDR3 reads TGTGCCAGCAGTTTGGCCTACTCCTACGAGCAGTACTTC. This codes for CASSLAYSYEQYF.

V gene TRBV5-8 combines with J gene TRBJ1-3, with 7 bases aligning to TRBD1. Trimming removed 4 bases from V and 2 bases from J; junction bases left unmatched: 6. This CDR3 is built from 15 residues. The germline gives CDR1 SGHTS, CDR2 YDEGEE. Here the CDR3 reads CASSPTGRAGNTIYF. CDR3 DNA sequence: TGTGCCAGCAGCCCGACAGGGCGGGCTGGAAACACCATATATTTT.

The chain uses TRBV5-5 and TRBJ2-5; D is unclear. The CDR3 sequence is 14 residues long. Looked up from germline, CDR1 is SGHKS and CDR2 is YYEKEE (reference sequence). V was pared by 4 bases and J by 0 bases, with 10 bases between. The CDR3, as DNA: TGTGCCAGCAGCCGGATCGACAACCAAGAGACCCAGTACTTC. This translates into CASSRIDNQETQYF.

CDR3: CASSFYPQGAVLDGYTF. As DNA, the CDR3 is TGTGCCAGCAGTTTTTACCCCCAGGGGGCAGTTTTGGATGGCTACACCTTC. The rearrangement links TRBV27 to TRBJ1-2; 8 bases map to TRBD1. With 3 bases clipped from V and 6 bases from J, the junction kept 15 bases outside the gene matches. Germline-derived CDR1 and CDR2 are MNHEY and SMNVEV (reference sequence). The CDR3 is made up of 17 amino acids.

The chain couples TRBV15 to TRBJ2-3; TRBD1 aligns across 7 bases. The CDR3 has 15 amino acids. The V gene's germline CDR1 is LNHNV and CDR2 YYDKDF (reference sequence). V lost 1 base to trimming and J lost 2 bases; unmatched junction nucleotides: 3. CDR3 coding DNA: TGTGCCACCAGCAGAGGGGACAGTCACACAGATACGCAGTATTTT. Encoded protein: CATSRGDSHTDTQYF.

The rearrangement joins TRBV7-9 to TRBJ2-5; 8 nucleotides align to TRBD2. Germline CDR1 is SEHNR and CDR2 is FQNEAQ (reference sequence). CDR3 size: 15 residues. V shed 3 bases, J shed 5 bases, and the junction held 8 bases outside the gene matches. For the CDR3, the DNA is TGTGCCAGCAGCTTTCGACTGGGCGGGGGGGAGACCCAGTACTTC. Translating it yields CASSFRLGGGETQYF.